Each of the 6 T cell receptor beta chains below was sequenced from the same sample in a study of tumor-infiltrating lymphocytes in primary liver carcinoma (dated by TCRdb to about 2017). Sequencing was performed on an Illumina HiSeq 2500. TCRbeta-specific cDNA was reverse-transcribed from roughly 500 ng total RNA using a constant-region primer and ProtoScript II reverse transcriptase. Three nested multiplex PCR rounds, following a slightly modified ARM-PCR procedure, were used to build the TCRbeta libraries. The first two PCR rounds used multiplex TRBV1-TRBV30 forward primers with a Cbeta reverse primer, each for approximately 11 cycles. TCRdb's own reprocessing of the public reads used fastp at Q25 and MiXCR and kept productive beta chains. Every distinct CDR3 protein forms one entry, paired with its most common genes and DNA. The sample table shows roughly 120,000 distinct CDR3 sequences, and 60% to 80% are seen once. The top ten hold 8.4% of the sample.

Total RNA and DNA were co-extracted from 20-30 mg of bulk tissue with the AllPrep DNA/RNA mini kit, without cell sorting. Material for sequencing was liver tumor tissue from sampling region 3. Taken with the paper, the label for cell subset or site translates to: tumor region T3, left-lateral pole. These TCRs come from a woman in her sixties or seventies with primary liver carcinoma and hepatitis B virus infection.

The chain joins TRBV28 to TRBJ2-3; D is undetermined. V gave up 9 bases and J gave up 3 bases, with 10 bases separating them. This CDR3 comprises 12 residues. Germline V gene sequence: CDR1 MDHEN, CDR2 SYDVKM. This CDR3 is CARGTITDTQYF. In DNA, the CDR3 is TGTGCCAGAGGTACGATAACAGATACGCAGTATTTT. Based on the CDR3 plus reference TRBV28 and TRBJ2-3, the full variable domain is DVKVTQSSRYLVKRTGEKVFLECVQDMDHENMFWYRQDPGLGLRLIYFSYDVKMKEKGDIPEGYSVSREKKERFSLILESASTNQTSMYLCARGTITDTQYFGPGTRLTVL.

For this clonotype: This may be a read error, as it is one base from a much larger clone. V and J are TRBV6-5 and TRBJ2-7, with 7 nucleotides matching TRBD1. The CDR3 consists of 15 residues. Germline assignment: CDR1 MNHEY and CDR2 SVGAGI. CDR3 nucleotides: TGTGCCAGCAGGTACTCAGGGACAGCTCAGGGCGAGCAGTACTTC. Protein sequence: CASRYSGTAQGEQYF.

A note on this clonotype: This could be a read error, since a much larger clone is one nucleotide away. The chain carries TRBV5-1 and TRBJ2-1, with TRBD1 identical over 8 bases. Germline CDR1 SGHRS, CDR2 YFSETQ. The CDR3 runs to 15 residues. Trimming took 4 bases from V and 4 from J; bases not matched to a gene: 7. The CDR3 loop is CASSASGQAYNEQFF. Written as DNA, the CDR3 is TGCGCCAGCAGCGCATCGGGACAGGCGTACAATGAGCAGTTCTTC. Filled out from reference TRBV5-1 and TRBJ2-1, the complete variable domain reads KAGVTQTPRYLIKTRGQQVTLSCSPISGHRSVSWYQQTPGQGLQFLFEYFSETQRNKGNFPGRFSGRQFSNSRSEMNVSTLELGDSALYLCASSASGQAYNEQFFGPGTRLTVL.

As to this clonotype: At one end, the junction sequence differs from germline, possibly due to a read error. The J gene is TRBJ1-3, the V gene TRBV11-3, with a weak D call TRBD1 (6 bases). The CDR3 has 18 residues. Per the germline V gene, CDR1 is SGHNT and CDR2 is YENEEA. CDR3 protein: CASSLVLDRHLSENTIYF. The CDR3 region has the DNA TGTGCCAGCAGCTTAGTTCTGGACAGACATCTCTCTGAAAACACCATATATTTT.

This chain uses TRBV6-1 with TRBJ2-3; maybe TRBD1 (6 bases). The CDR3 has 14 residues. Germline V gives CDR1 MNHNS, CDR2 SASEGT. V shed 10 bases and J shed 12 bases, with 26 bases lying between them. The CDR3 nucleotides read TGTGCCACCAGCGTTTCAGGGGATGGAAGGACACAGTATTTT. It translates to CATSVSGDGRTQYF.

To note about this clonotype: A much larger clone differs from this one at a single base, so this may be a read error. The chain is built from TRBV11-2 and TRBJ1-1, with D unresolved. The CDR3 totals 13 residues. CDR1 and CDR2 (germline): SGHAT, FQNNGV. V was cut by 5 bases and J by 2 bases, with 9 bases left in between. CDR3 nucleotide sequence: TGTGCCAGCAGCCAAGGGTTAAACACTGAAGCTTTCTTT. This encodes CASSQGLNTEAFF.